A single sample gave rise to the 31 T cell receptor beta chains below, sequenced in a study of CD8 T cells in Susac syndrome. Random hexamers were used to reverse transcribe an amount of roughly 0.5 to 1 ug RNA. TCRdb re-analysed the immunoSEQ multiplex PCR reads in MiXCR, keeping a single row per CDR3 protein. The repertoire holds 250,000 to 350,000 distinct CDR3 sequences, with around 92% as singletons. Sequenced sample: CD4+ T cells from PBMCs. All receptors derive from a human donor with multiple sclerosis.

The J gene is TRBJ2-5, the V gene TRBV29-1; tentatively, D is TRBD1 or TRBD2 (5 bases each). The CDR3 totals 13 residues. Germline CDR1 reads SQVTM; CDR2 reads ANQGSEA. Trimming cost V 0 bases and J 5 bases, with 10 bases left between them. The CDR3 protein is CSVEDRGRETQYF. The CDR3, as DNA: TGCAGCGTTGAAGATCGGGGACGGGAGACCCAGTACTTC.

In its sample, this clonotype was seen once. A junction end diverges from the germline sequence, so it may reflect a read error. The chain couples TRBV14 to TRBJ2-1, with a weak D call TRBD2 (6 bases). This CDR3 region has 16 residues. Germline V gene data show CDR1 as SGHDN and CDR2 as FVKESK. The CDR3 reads CARSQGISGGDNEQFF. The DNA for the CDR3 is TGTGCCCGCAGCCAAGGGATTAGCGGAGGAGACAATGAGCAGTTCTTC.

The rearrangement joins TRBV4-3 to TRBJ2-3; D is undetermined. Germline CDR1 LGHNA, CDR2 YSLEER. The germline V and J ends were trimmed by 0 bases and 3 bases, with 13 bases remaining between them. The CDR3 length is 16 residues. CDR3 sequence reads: CASSQDLSRWTDTQYF. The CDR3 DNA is TGCGCCAGCAGCCAAGATCTATCGAGGTGGACAGATACGCAGTATTTT.

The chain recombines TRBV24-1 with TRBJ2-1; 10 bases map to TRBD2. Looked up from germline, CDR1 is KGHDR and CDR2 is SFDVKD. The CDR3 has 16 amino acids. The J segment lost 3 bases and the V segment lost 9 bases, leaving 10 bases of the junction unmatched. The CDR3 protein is CATLGLAALVYNEQFF. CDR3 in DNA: TGTGCCACCCTCGGACTAGCGGCCCTAGTCTACAATGAGCAGTTCTTC.

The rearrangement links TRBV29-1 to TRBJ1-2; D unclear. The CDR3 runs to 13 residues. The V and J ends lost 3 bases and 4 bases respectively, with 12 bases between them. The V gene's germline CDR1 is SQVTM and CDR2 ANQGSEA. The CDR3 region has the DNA TGCAGCGTTGATATCCGGGGAGGCTATGGCTACACCTTC. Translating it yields CSVDIRGGYGYTF. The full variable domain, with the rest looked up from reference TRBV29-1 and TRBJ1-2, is SAVISQKPSRDICQRGTSLTIQCQVDSQVTMMFWYRQQPGQSLTLIATANQGSEATYESGFVIDKFPISRPNLTFSTLTVSNMSPEDSSIYLCSVDIRGGYGYTFGSGTRLTVV.

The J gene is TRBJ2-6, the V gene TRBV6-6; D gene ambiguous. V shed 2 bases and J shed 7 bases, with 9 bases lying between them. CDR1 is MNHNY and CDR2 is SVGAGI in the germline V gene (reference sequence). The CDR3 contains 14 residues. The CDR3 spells CASSYPVGANVLTF. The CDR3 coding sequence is TGTGCCAGCAGTTACCCCGTGGGCGCCAACGTCCTGACTTTC.

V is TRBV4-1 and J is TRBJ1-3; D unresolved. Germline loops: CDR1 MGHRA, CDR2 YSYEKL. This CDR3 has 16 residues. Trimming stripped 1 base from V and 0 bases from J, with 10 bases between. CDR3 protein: CASSQVPKSSGNTIYF. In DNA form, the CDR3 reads TGCGCCAGCAGCCAAGTTCCCAAGAGCTCTGGAAACACCATATATTTT.

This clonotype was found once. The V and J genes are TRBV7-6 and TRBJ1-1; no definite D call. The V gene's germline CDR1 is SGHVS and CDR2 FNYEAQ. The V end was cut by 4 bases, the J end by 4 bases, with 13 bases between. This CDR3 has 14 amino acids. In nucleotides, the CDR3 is TGTGCCAGCAGCTCCCTGCGGGGTGGCACTGAAGCTTTCTTT. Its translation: CASSSLRGGTEAFF.

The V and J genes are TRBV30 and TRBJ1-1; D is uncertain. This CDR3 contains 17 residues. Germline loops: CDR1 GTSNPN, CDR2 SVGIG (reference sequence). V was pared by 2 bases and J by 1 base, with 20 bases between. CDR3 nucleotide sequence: TGTGCCTGGAGTAACCCCCGAGGACGGGAGGGGAACACTGAAGCTTTCTTT. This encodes CAWSNPRGREGNTEAFF.

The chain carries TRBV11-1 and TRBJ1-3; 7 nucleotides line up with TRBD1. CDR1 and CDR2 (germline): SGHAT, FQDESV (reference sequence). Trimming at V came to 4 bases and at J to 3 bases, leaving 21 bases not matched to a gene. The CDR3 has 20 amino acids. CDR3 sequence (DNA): TGTGCCAGCAGCTCAGAAAAGGGACAGACCACCTCTGGAAGTGGAAACACCATATATTTT. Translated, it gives CASSSEKGQTTSGSGNTIYF.

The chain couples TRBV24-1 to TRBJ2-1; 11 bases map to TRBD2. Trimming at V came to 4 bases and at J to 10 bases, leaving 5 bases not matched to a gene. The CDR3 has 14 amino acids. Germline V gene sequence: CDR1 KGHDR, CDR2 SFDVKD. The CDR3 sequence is CATSEAGTSGEQFF. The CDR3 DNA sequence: TGTGCCACCAGTGAAGCCGGGACTAGCGGCGAGCAGTTCTTC.

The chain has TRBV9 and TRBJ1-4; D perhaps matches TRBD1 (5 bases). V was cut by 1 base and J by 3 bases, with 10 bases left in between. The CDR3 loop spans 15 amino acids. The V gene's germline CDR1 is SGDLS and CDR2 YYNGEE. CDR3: CASSVRGVANEKLFF. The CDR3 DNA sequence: TGTGCCAGCAGCGTACGGGGGGTGGCTAATGAAAAACTGTTTTTT.

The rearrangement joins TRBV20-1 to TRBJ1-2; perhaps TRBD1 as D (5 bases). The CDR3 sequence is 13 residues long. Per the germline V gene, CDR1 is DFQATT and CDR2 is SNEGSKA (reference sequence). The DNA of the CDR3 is TGCCCTTCTCTGGGACGGCACAACTATGGCTACACCTTC. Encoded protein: CPSLGRHNYGYTF.

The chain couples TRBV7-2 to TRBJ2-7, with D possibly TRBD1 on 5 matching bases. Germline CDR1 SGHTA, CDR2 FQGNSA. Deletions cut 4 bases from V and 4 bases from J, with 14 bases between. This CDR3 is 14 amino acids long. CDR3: CASSSQGPDYEQYF. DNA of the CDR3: TGTGCCAGCAGCTCCCAGGGCCCTGATTACGAGCAGTACTTC. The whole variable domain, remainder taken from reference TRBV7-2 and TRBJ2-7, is GAGVSQSPSNKVTEKGKDVELRCDPISGHTALYWYRQSLGQGLEFLIYFQGNSAPDKSGLPSDRFSAERTGGSVSTLTIQRTQQEDSAVYLCASSSQGPDYEQYFGPGTRLTVT.

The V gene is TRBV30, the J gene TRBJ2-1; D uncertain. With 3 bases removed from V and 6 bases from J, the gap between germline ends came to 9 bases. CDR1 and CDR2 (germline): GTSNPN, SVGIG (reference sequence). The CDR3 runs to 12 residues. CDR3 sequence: CAWSHLSNEQFF. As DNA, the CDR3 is TGTGCCTGGAGCCATCTTAGCAATGAGCAGTTCTTC.

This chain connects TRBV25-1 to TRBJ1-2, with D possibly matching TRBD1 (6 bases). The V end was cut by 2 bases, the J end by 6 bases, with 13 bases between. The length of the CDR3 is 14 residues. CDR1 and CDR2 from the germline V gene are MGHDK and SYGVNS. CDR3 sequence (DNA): TGTGCCAGCAGTGAACTGCGACAGGCGAATGGCTACACCTTC. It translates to CASSELRQANGYTF.

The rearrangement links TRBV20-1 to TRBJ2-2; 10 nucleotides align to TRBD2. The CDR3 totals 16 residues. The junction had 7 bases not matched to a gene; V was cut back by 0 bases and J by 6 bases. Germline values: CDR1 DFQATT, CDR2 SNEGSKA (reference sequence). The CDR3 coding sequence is TGCAGTGCTAGAGATTCAGCGGGAGGGAGCGCCGGGGAGCTGTTTTTT. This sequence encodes CSARDSAGGSAGELFF.

CDR3 DNA sequence: TGTGCCAGCAGTTCGGTGGAGCCCCAGCATTTT. It codes for CASSSVEPQHF. The chain joins TRBV6-6 to TRBJ1-5; D ambiguous. From germline, CDR1 is MNHNY and CDR2 SVGAGI (reference sequence). This CDR3 comprises 11 residues. V was trimmed by 4 bases and J by 8 bases, leaving 6 bases between them.

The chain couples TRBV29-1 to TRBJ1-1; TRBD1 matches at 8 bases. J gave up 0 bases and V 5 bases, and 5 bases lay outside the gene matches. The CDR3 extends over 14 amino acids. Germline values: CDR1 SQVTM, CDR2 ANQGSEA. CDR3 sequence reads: CSVSQGGMNTEAFF. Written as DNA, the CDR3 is TGCAGCGTTTCACAGGGGGGAATGAACACTGAAGCTTTCTTT.

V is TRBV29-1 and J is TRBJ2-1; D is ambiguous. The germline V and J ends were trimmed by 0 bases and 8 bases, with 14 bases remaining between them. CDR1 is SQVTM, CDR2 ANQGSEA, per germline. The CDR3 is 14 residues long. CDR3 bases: TGCAGCGTTGAAGATCGAGCCGGAGTTTATGAGCAGTTCTTC. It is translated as CSVEDRAGVYEQFF.

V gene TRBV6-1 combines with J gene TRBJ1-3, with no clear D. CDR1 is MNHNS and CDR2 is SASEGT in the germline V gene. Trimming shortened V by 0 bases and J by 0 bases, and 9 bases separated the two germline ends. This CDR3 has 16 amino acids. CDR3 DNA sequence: TGTGCCAGCAGTGAAGCCTTGCAGATCTCTGGAAACACCATATATTTT. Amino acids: CASSEALQISGNTIYF.

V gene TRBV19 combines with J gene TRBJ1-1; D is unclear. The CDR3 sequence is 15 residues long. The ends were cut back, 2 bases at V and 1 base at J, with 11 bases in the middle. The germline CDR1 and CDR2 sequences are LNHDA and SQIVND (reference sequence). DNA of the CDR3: TGTGCCAGTAGTATATCTGCGGCCCCGAACACTGAAGCTTTCTTT. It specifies CASSISAAPNTEAFF.

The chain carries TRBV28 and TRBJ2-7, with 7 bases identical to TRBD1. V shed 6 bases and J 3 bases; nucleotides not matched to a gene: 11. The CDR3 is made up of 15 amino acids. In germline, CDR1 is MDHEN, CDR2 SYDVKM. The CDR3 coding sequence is TGTGCCAGCAGCGACCGGGACAGAGGAGGCTACGAGCAGTACTTC. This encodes CASSDRDRGGYEQYF.

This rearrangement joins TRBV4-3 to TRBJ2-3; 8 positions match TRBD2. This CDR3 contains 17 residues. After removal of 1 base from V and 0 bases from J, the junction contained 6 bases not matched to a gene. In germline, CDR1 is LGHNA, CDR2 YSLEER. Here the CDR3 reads CASSQGGSGDSTDTQYF. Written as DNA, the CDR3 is TGCGCCAGCAGCCAAGGGGGTAGCGGGGATAGCACAGATACGCAGTATTTT.

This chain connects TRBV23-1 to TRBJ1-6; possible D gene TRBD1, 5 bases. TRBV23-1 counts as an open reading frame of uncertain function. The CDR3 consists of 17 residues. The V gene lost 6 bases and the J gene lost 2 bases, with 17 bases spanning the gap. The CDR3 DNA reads TGCGCCAGCAGCAGCGCTTTGGGCAGGGCCTATAATTCACCCCTCCACTTT. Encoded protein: CASSSALGRAYNSPLHF.

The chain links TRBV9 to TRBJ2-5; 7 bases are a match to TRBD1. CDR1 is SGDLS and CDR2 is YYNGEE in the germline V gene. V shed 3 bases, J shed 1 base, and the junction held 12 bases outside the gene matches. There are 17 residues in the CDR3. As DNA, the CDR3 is TGTGCCAGCAGCGCGCCCCGGGCGACAGGGCCCCAAGAGACCCAGTACTTC. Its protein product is CASSAPRATGPQETQYF.

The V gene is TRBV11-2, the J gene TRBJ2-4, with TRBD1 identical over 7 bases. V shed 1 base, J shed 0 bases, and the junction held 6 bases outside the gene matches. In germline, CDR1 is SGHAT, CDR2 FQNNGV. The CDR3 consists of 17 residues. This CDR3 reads CASSLVRQGRAKNIQYF. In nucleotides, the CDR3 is TGTGCCAGCAGCTTAGTAAGACAGGGAAGAGCCAAAAACATTCAGTACTTC.

The CDR3 here is CASSFRSSSYNEQFF. DNA for the CDR3: TGTGCCAGCAGCTTTCGGTCCAGCTCCTACAATGAGCAGTTCTTC. This sequence joins TRBV5-6 and TRBJ2-1, with D uncertain. V shed 2 bases and J shed 0 bases, with 9 bases lying between them. There are 15 residues in the CDR3. Germline V lookup: CDR1 SGHDT, CDR2 YYEEEE.

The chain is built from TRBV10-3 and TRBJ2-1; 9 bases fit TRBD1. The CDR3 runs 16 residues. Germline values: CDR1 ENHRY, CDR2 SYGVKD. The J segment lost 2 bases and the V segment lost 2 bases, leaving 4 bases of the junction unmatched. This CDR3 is CAISERDRVPYNEQFF. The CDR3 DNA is TGTGCCATCAGTGAGAGGGACAGGGTTCCCTACAATGAGCAGTTCTTC.

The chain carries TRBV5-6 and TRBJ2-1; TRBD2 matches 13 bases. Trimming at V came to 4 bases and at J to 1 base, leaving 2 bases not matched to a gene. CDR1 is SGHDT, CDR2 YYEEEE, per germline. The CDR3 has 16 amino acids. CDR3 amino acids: CASSRTSGSSYNEQFF. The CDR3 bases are TGTGCCAGCAGCCGGACTAGCGGGAGTTCCTACAATGAGCAGTTCTTC.

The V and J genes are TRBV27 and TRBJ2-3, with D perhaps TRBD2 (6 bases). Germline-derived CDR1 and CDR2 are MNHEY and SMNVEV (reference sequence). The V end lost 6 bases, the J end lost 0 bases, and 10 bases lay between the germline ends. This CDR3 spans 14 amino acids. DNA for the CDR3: TGTGCCAGCAGGGTACTAGCTAGCACAGATACGCAGTATTTT. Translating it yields CASRVLASTDTQYF.